This T cell receptor (beta chain) was retrieved from a study of OX40 agonist ivuxolimab in advanced cancers. Study as a whole: Participants, 65% to 85% male, averaged roughly 60 years of age, ranging from about 23 to 85. Study-wide results and limits: Some patients without response likewise showed low normalized clonal expansion. Both CD4+ and CD8+ T cell populations in blood had undergone clonal expansion by week 6 at 0.1 to 3.0 mg/kg.

Blood draws occurred at baseline, cycle 4 day 1, and cycle 7 day 1. Repertoires were generated with immunoSEQ multiplex PCR, while TCRdb's copy carries only in-frame clones and drops some. The sample lists just under 65,000 clones, roughly 90% seen once, with approximately 1% in the top ten. On this clone itself: The antigen remains unidentified.

V gave up 9 bases and J gave up 3 bases; unmatched junction bases: 5. CDR3 length: 13 residues. Germline values: CDR1 LNHDA, CDR2 SQIVND (reference sequence). The sample consisted of CD4+ or CD8+ T cells sorted from blood, taken in a trial of the OX40 agonist ivuxolimab. J is TRBJ1-1 and V is TRBV19; 9 bases agree with TRBD1. This receptor was taken from an adult with an advanced solid tumor such as melanoma, head and neck, liver or kidney cancer. The CDR3 reads CASGQGTDTEAFF. The CDR3 DNA sequence: TGTGCCAGCGGACAGGGGACGGACACTGAAGCTTTCTTT.